These T cell receptor beta chains were read from a single sample in a study of cytomegalovirus exposure and HLA in healthy donors. Here immunoSEQ multiplex PCR was the method, and the copy in TCRdb shows in-frame clones only, minus some. The profile covers more than 90,000 clones, with 81% appearing a single time and 4.2% taken by the ten largest. The sequencing input was PBMCs. The receptors were gathered from a woman between 65 and 79 years old in good health and CMV-seropositive. CDR3s include the opening cysteine and the closing phenylalanine or tryptophan. The D gene is left open where the match is weak. Rows may omit the clone size; those that give it use once, few, many or a size class.

NA | TRBJ2-1 | TRBD2 | TRBV28 | CASSPLTGGTYNEQFF | TGTGCCAGCAGTCCCCTGACGGGAGGGACCTACAATGAGCAGTTCTTC
NA | TRBJ2-7 | TRBD1 | TRBV15 | CATRQGLGQGVYEQYF | TGTGCCACACGACAGGGCCTGGGACAGGGGGTGTACGAGCAGTACTTC
NA | TRBJ2-1 | NA | TRBV10-1 | CASSEWQGPAQQFF | TGCGCCAGCAGTGAGTGGCAGGGGCCGGCACAGCAGTTCTTC
NA | TRBJ2-2 | NA | TRBV9 | CASSAAGNTGELFF | TGTGCCAGCAGCGCGGCGGGGAACACCGGGGAGCTGTTTTTT
NA | TRBJ2-7 | TRBD1 | TRBV15 | CATSKARDRGSYEQYF | TGTGCCACCAGCAAAGCCCGGGACAGGGGCTCCTACGAGCAGTACTTC
NA | TRBJ1-2 | NA | TRBV29-1 | CSVDPEDTYGYTF | TGCAGCGTTGATCCCGAGGACACCTATGGCTACACCTTC
NA | TRBJ2-7 | NA | TRBV5-6 | CASRFRASTYEQYF | TGTGCCAGCAGATTTCGAGCAAGTACCTACGAGCAGTACTTC
NA | TRBJ2-3 | TRBD2 | TRBV5-4 | CASSSYSSGYTDTQYF | TGTGCCAGCAGCTCTTATTCTAGCGGCTACACAGATACGCAGTATTTT
NA | TRBJ1-3 | NA | TRBV7-2 | CASSILGQSSGNTIYF | TGTGCCAGCAGCATCTTAGGACAGTCCTCTGGAAACACCATATATTTT
NA | TRBJ1-1 | NA | TRBV6-1 | CASSDRAATEAFF | TGTGCCAGCAGTGACAGGGCTGCCACTGAAGCTTTCTTT
NA | TRBJ2-7 | TRBD2 | TRBV19 | CASSTRTSGGTHREQYF | TGTGCCAGTAGTACCAGGACTAGCGGGGGGACCCATCGGGAGCAGTACTTC
NA | TRBJ2-3 | NA | TRBV2 | CASSSLEEAADTQYF | TGTGCCAGCAGCTCCCTTGAGGAAGCAGCAGATACGCAGTATTTT
NA | TRBJ2-7 | TRBD2 | TRBV11-2 | CASSFGGGPGEQYF | TGTGCCAGCAGCTTCGGGGGGGGCCCGGGGGAGCAGTACTTC
few | TRBJ2-7 | TRBD2 | TRBV28 | CASSRGGAYEQYF | TGTGCCAGCAGCCGGGGGGGGGCCTACGAGCAGTACTTC
NA | TRBJ1-1 | TRBD1 | TRBV25-1 | CAPMGQGTPRADTEAFF | TGTGCCCCTATGGGACAGGGGACCCCGAGGGCGGACACTGAAGCTTTCTTT
NA | TRBJ2-5 | TRBD1 | TRBV9 | CASSVGQGPYQETQYF | TGTGCCAGCAGCGTAGGACAGGGGCCTTACCAAGAGACCCAGTACTTC
few | TRBJ2-1 | NA | TRBV18 | CASSLSGHSYNEQFF | TGTGCCAGCTCACTCTCGGGACACTCTTACAATGAGCAGTTCTTC